The present entry profiles one T cell receptor (beta chain) with its context. The antigen is undetermined. This entry is derived from a study of shared clonotypes between healthy human individuals. Selected positively for CCR7 and CD45RO-negative, naive CD8 cells excluded terminally differentiated effector memory CD45RA+ cells. Everyone who donated was a Caucasian adult who lived in Nashville, Tennessee. Several immunoSEQ plates held equal portions of the genomic DNA taken from each subset. Generated by immunoSEQ multiplex PCR, the TCRdb table keeps only in-frame clones and is missing some. The sample records roughly 2,000,000 clones, over 85% being singletons. The study, taken as a whole, reports: Naive CD4 clonotype sharing across four donors was about 5%.

Sequenced sample: naive CD8+ T cells from PBMCs. The sequence was obtained from a man aged 18 to 29 in good health. Some clones in this sample may be carry-over from other donors' samples.

The CDR3 DNA follows: TGTGCCAGCAGCGTGGAGCCTAGCCGGGGTACCGGGGAGCTGTTTTTT. Translated: CASSVEPSRGTGELFF. The chain links TRBV9 to TRBJ2-2, with D possibly being TRBD2 (5 bases). This CDR3 comprises 16 residues. The germline CDR1 and CDR2 sequences are SGDLS and YYNGEE. V lost 2 bases, J lost 5 bases, and 16 bases lay in between.